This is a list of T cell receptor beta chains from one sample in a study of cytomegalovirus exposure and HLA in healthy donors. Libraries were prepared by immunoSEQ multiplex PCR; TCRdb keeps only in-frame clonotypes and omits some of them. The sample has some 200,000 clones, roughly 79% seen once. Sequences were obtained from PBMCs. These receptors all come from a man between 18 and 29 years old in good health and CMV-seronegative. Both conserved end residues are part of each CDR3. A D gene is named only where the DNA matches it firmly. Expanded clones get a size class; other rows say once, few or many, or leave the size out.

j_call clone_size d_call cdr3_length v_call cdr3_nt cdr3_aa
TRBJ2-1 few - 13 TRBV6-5 TGTGCCAGCAGTTCCTCGGAGATCAATGAGCAGTTCTTC CASSSSEINEQFF
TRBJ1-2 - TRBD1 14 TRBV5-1 TGCGCCAGCCGTCCCGGACAGGGAGCTGTTGGCTACACCTTC CASRPGQGAVGYTF
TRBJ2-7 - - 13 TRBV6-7 TGTGCCAGCAGTTACGAGGGTTACGACGAGCAGTACTTC CASSYEGYDEQYF
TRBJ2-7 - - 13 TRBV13 TGTGCCAGCAGCGGGGGACTCTCCTACGAGCAGTACTTC CASSGGLSYEQYF
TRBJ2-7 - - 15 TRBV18 TGTGCCAGCTCACCACCGTCGGCTAGCTCCCACGAGCAGTACTTC CASSPPSASSHEQYF
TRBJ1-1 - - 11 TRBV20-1 TGCAGTGCCAAGGAGGAACAAAGAACTTTCTTT CSAKEEQRTFF
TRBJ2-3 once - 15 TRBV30 TGTGCCTGGAGTCTACTAGCAGATAACACAGATACGCAGTATTTT CAWSLLADNTDTQYF
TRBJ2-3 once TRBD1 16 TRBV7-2 TGTGCCAGCAGCCTGTTTGACAGGGGGCGCGCAGATACGCAGTATTTT CASSLFDRGRADTQYF
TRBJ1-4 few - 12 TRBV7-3 TGTGCCAGCAGCTTCCTGGGGGGAAAACTGTTTTTT CASSFLGGKLFF
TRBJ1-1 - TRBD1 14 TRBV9 TGTGCCAGCAGCACAGGGGGAGAGAACACTGAAGCTTTCTTT CASSTGGENTEAFF
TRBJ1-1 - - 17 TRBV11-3 TGTGCCAGCAGCTTAGCCGGTTTTCTGGAGAGGGACACTGAAGCTTTCTTT CASSLAGFLERDTEAFF
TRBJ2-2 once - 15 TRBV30 TGTGCCTGGAGTGAACACAGGGTTTTCACCGGGGAGCTGTTTTTT CAWSEHRVFTGELFF
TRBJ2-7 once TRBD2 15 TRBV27 TGTGCCAGCAGTCCGTTAGCGGGAACCCTCTACGAGCAGTACTTC CASSPLAGTLYEQYF
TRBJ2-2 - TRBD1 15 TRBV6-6 TGTGCCAGCAGGGAAACAGGGGATAACACCGGGGAGCTGTTTTTT CASRETGDNTGELFF
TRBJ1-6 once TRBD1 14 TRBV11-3 TGTGCCAGCAGCCTCAGGGGGCAGGACTCACCCCTCCACTTT CASSLRGQDSPLHF
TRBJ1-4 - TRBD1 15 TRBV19 TGTGCCAGTAGTATCTTAGGGGGACAGGGAGAAAAACTGTTTTTT CASSILGGQGEKLFF
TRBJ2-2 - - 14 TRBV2 TGTGCCAGCAGTGGGCTCAGGGGAGCCGGGGAGCTGTTTTTT CASSGLRGAGELFF
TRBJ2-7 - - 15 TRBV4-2 TGTGCCAGCAGCCCTTCATTTGGAGTCTCCTACGAGCAGTACTTC CASSPSFGVSYEQYF
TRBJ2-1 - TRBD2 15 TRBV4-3 TGCGCCAGCAGCTCTGGACTAGCGGGAGTCATTGAGCAGTTCTTC CASSSGLAGVIEQFF
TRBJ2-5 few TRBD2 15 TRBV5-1 TGCGCCAGCAGCTTGGATAGTAGCGGGAGTGAGACCCAGTACTTC CASSLDSSGSETQYF
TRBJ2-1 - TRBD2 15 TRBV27 TGTGCCAGCAGCGGGACTAGCGGCCGCGGGGATGAGCAGTTCTTC CASSGTSGRGDEQFF
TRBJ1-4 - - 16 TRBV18 TGTGCCAGCTCACACTCCCAGGGGCCAACTAATGAAAAACTGTTTTTT CASSHSQGPTNEKLFF
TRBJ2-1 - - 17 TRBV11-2 TGTGCCAGCAGCTGGGGATCGTGGGACTTGACTTACAATGAGCAGTTCTTC CASSWGSWDLTYNEQFF
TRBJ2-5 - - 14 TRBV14 TGTGCCAGCAGCTTAGGGACTTTCCAAGAGACCCAGTACTTC CASSLGTFQETQYF
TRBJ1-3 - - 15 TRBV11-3 TGTGCCAGCAGCCAGGGGCAGGGTACTGGAAACACCATATATTTT CASSQGQGTGNTIYF
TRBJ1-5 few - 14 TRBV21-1 TGTGCCAGCGCCCGGGGGGTTAGCAATCAGCCCCAGCATTTT CASARGVSNQPQHF
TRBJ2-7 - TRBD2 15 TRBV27 TGTGCCAGCAGCCTCGGGACTAGCGGGAGATACGAGCAGTACTTC CASSLGTSGRYEQYF
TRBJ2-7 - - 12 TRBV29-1 TGCAGCGTGGCCTCCGTGTCCTACGAGCAGTACTTC CSVASVSYEQYF
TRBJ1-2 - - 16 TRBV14 TGTGCCAGCAGCCAAGATCTCGGCAGCGCTCCCTATGGCTACACCTTC CASSQDLGSAPYGYTF
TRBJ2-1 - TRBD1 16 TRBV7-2 TGTGCCAGCAGCTTAGAGGGGACAGGGTGGGGGAATGAGCAGTTCTTC CASSLEGTGWGNEQFF
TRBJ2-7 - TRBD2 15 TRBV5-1 TGCGCCAGCAGCTTGGAGTCTAGCGGAGCCTACGAGCAGTACTTC CASSLESSGAYEQYF
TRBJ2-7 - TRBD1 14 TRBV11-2 TGTGCCAGCACCAGGACAGGTTCCCACTACGAGCAGTACTTC CASTRTGSHYEQYF
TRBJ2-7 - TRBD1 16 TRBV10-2 TGCGCCAGCACCTTAAACCCGGGACAGGGGTCCCACGAGCAGTACTTC CASTLNPGQGSHEQYF